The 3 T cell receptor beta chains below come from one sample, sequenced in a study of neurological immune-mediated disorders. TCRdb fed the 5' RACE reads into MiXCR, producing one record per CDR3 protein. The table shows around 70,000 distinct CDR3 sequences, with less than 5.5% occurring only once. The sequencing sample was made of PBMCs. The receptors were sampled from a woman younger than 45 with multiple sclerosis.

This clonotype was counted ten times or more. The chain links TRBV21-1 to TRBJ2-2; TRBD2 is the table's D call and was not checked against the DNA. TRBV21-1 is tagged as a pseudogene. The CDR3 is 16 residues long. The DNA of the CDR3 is TGTGCCAGCAGCAACACTAGCGGGGCAAACACCGGGGAGCTGTTTTTT. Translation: CASSNTSGANTGELFF.

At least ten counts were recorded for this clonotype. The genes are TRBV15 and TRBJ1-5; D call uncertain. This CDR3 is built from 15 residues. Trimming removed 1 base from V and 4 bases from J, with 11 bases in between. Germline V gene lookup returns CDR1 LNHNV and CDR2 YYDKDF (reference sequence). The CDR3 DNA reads TGTGCCACCAGCAGAGCTCCCGTGATGAATCAGCCCCAGCATTTT. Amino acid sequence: CATSRAPVMNQPQHF.

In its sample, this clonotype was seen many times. CDR3 protein: CASSFTGASTYEQYF. The CDR3 nucleotides read TGCGCCAGCAGCTTCACAGGGGCCAGCACCTACGAGCAGTACTTC. The gene calls are TRBV5-1 and TRBJ2-7; TRBD1 matches 7 bases. V lost 2 bases, J lost 2 bases, and 7 bases stayed unmatched. Germline CDR1 reads SGHRS; CDR2 reads YFSETQ. The CDR3 totals 15 residues.